Below, 18 T cell receptor beta chains from the same sample are listed, as sequenced in a study of graft-versus-host responses after intestinal transplantation. Using immunoSEQ multiplex PCR, the repertoire was profiled, and TCRdb retains in-frame clones only, with some absent. In the table there are about 100,000 clones, roughly nine tenths of which are singletons. No antigen is known for these receptors. The specimen comprised unstimulated CD4+ T cells sorted from spleen or lymph node cells, sampled before transplant. All receptors come from a human donor who was the organ donor for an intestinal transplant.

The chain has TRBV4-1 and TRBJ2-3, with TRBD2 matching 8 bases. This CDR3 contains 14 residues. V shed 1 base and J 5 bases; nucleotides not matched to a gene: 2. In germline, CDR1 is MGHRA, CDR2 YSYEKL. CDR3 DNA: TGCGCCAGCAGCCAAGGTAGCGGGGAAGATACGCAGTATTTT. Translated: CASSQGSGEDTQYF.

This chain connects TRBV11-2 to TRBJ2-5, with D perhaps TRBD2 (5 bases). Germline values: CDR1 SGHAT, CDR2 FQNNGV. The CDR3 totals 14 residues. The V gene lost 5 bases and the J gene lost 5 bases, with 15 bases spanning the gap. This CDR3 reads CASSDGSGSETQYF. The CDR3 DNA is TGTGCCAGCAGCGACGGAAGCGGTTCTGAGACCCAGTACTTC.

V is TRBV7-2 and J is TRBJ2-7, with D uncertain. V lost 1 base to trimming and J lost 1 base, with 8 bases between them. Germline CDR1 reads SGHTA; CDR2 reads FQGNSA. The CDR3 length is 14 residues. CDR3 in amino acids: CASSLDGFSYEQYF. The CDR3 region has the DNA TGTGCCAGCAGCTTAGACGGGTTTTCCTACGAGCAGTACTTC.

The gene calls are TRBV5-4 and TRBJ1-2; D may be TRBD1 (5 bases). Looked up from germline, CDR1 is SGHNT and CDR2 is YYREEE (reference sequence). The CDR3 spans 13 residues. The V end lost 2 bases, the J end lost 5 bases, and 10 bases lay between the germline ends. CDR3 DNA sequence: TGTGCCAGCAGCTTCAACAGGCTGTATGGCTACACCTTC. It translates to CASSFNRLYGYTF.

The table lists this clone with a count of one. The chain couples TRBV5-6 to TRBJ1-6; TRBD1 agrees at 11 bases. There are 16 residues in the CDR3. Germline-derived CDR1 and CDR2 are SGHDT and YYEEEE. V was pared by 2 bases and J by 9 bases, with 7 bases of the junction left unmatched. The CDR3 DNA sequence: TGTGCCAGCAGCTTTATCGGACAGGGGGCAAGTTCACCCCTCCACTTT. Protein: CASSFIGQGASSPLHF.

The V call is TRBV7-9, the J call TRBJ1-2, with D possibly being TRBD1 (6 bases). Germline loops: CDR1 SEHNR, CDR2 FQNEAQ (reference sequence). Trimming took off 3 bases at V and 8 bases at J, with 19 bases between the two ends. CDR3 length equals 15 residues. CDR3 nucleotides: TGTGCCAGCAGCTTGACAGGCCGTCGGGTTCGGGGCTACACCTTC. Translating gives CASSLTGRRVRGYTF. The full variable domain, its missing parts supplied by reference TRBV7-9 and TRBJ1-2, is DTGVSQNPRHKITKRGQNVTFRCDPISEHNRLYWYRQTLGQGPEFLTYFQNEAQLEKSRLLSDRFSAERPKGSFSTLEIQRTEQGDSAMYLCASSLTGRRVRGYTFGSGTRLTVV.

This clone was observed once. The rearrangement joins TRBV7-7 to TRBJ2-5, with TRBD1 identical over 10 bases. Germline V lookup: CDR1 SSHAT, CDR2 FNYEAQ (reference sequence). J was trimmed by 3 bases and V by 3 bases; bases with no gene match: 4. CDR3 length equals 15 residues. CDR3 DNA: TGTGCCAGCAGCTTTTGGGGACAGGGGAAAGAGACCCAGTACTTC. Translating gives CASSFWGQGKETQYF.

CDR3 DNA sequence: TGTGCCAGCAGCCGTCAGGGGAACTATGGCTACACCTTC. Amino acids: CASSRQGNYGYTF. The chain is built from TRBV5-6 and TRBJ1-2, with D tentatively TRBD1 (6 bases). The germline gives CDR1 SGHDT, CDR2 YYEEEE. V was cut by 4 bases and J by 2 bases, with 9 bases left in between. The length of the CDR3 is 13 residues.

J is TRBJ2-3 and V is TRBV5-4, with 9 bases that match TRBD2. Germline lookup yields CDR1 SGHNT and CDR2 YYREEE (reference sequence). The CDR3 loop spans 16 amino acids. The junction had 7 bases not matched to a gene; V was cut back by 0 bases and J by 5 bases. CDR3 sequence (DNA): TGTGCCAGCAGCTTGGGCGGGGGGGCGGCGAAAGATACGCAGTATTTT. This sequence encodes CASSLGGGAAKDTQYF.

The genes are TRBV9 and TRBJ2-1; TRBD2 agrees at 11 bases. The V segment lost 0 bases and the J segment 6 bases; nucleotides outside the gene matches: 5. The germline CDR1 and CDR2 sequences are SGDLS and YYNGEE. The CDR3 is 16 residues long. CDR3: CASSVELAGAANEQFF. The CDR3 region has the DNA TGTGCCAGCAGCGTAGAACTAGCGGGGGCTGCCAATGAGCAGTTCTTC. Filled out from reference TRBV9 and TRBJ2-1, the complete variable domain reads DSGVTQTPKHLITATGQRVTLRCSPRSGDLSVYWYQQSLDQGLQFLIQYYNGEERAKGNILERFSAQQFPDLHSELNLSSLELGDSALYFCASSVELAGAANEQFFGPGTRLTVL.

The chain combines TRBV19 with TRBJ1-2; the D is unclear. This CDR3 region has 14 residues. Looked up from germline, CDR1 is LNHDA and CDR2 is SQIVND (reference sequence). Trimming removed 7 bases from V and 3 bases from J, with 15 bases in between. CDR3 in amino acids: CASTGRERHYGYTF. Written as DNA, the CDR3 is TGTGCCAGTACCGGGAGGGAGAGGCACTATGGCTACACCTTC.

The chain recombines TRBV9 with TRBJ2-3; 9 nucleotides agree with TRBD1. J lost 3 bases, V lost 4 bases, and 9 bases had no gene match. Germline CDR1 is SGDLS and CDR2 is YYNGEE. The CDR3 has 16 amino acids. The CDR3 DNA is TGTGCCAGCAGCTTCTTCGACAGGGGGAAGACAGATACGCAGTATTTT. Translating it yields CASSFFDRGKTDTQYF.

This clone showed up just a few times. V is TRBV5-4 and J is TRBJ2-7, with 7 bases fitting TRBD1. Per germline, CDR1 SGHNT and CDR2 YYREEE (reference sequence). This CDR3 contains 14 residues. V was pared by 4 bases and J by 0 bases, with 4 bases of the junction left unmatched. The CDR3 protein is CASSPTGVSYEQYF. As DNA, the CDR3 is TGTGCCAGCAGCCCTACAGGGGTCTCCTACGAGCAGTACTTC.

The chain recombines TRBV6-5 with TRBJ2-3, with D possibly matching TRBD1 (5 bases). This CDR3 is 11 amino acids long. Trimming pared 7 bases from V and 5 bases from J, leaving 7 bases between. Germline CDR1 and CDR2: MNHEY and SVGAGI. The CDR3 coding sequence is TGTGCCAGCACAAGGGGAGATACGCAGTATTTT. This encodes CASTRGDTQYF.

V and J are TRBV7-2 and TRBJ1-6, with 7 bases fitting TRBD1. Germline V lookup: CDR1 SGHTA, CDR2 FQGNSA. Trimming cost V 5 bases and J 9 bases; bases outside gene matches: 13. The CDR3 contains 16 residues. The CDR3 DNA sequence: TGTGCCAGCAGCGGGGACAGCCCAAGAAGATCTTCACCCCTCCACTTT. It translates to CASSGDSPRRSSPLHF.

The CDR3 sequence: CASTPSLAGLETQYF. For the CDR3, the DNA is TGCGCCAGCACCCCCAGCTTAGCAGGGTTAGAGACCCAGTACTTC. V usage is TRBV5-1 and J usage is TRBJ2-5; tentatively, D is TRBD1 (5 bases). Germline-derived CDR1 and CDR2 are SGHRS and YFSETQ. Trimming left V 6 bases short and J 4 bases short, with 19 bases between. The CDR3 sequence is 15 residues long.

V usage is TRBV15 and J usage is TRBJ2-1; TRBD1 matches 9 bases. Germline CDR1 and CDR2: LNHNV and YYDKDF (reference sequence). This CDR3 has 17 residues. After removal of 0 bases from V and 8 bases from J, the junction contained 11 bases not matched to a gene. CDR3 coding DNA: TGTGCCACCAGCAGAGATATGGGACAGGGAAACGAGGATGAGCAGTTCTTC. Its protein is CATSRDMGQGNEDEQFF.

The chain carries TRBV28 and TRBJ1-6; D possibly corresponds to TRBD1 (6 bases). CDR1 and CDR2 from the germline V gene are MDHEN and SYDVKM. The CDR3 sequence is 14 residues long. V was cut by 1 base and J by 10 bases, with 11 bases left in between. The CDR3 sequence is CASSLLGAESPLHF. For the CDR3, the DNA is TGTGCCAGCAGTTTATTGGGGGCAGAATCACCCCTCCACTTT.